Described below is a single T cell receptor (beta chain) sequence and its context. Original handling: Reference gene primer amplification gave nucleated cell count estimates. Clones were sequenced by immunoSEQ multiplex PCR, and TCRdb holds only the in-frame ones, with some missing. The V and J calls and clone size are taken from that table; D and trimming were inferred from the DNA. In the table there are around 45,000 clones, roughly 86% of which are singletons. This sample stems from a study of blood T cell repertoires in COVID-19. Study details: Spain, Italy and the United States supplied samples that represented acute and convalescent COVID-19. PBMCs, B-cell-depleted T cells, or T cells were the source of the cDNA or gDNA that made up the material.

After removal of 4 bases from V and 0 bases from J, the junction contained 9 bases not matched to a gene. Germline CDR1 reads SGHDT; CDR2 reads YYEEEE. The CDR3 consists of 17 residues. Source material: peripheral blood. The source of this sequence is a man aged 55 to 70 with active COVID-19. The chain employs TRBV5-6 and TRBJ1-5, with TRBD1 matching 8 bases. CDR3 amino acids: CASSLFRGQGSNQPQHF. In DNA, the CDR3 is TGTGCCAGCAGCCTGTTTCGAGGACAGGGTAGCAATCAGCCCCAGCATTTT. The whole variable domain, remainder taken from reference TRBV5-6 and TRBJ1-5, is DAGVTQSPTHLIKTRGQQVTLRCSPKSGHDTVSWYQQALGQGPQFIFQYYEEEERQRGNFPDRFSGHQFPNYSSELNVNALLLGDSALYLCASSLFRGQGSNQPQHFGDGTRLSIL.